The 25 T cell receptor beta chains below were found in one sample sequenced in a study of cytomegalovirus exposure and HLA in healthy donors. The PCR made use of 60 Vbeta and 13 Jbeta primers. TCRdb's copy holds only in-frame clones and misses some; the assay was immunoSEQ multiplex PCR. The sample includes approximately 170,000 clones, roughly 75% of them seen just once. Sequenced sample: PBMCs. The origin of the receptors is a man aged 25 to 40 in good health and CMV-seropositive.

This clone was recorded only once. The CDR3 region is CASRPQLTDTQYF. DNA for the CDR3: TGCGCCAGCAGGCCCCAACTCACAGATACGCAGTATTTT. This chain connects TRBV5-1 to TRBJ2-3; D call uncertain. The germline V gene has CDR1 SGHRS and CDR2 YFSETQ. The CDR3 totals 13 residues. V lost 5 bases and J 2 bases, leaving 9 bases between the germline ends.

CDR3 DNA: TGTGCCAGCAGCTTATTCTCCTTGGACAGTCGAAACACTGAAGCTTTCTTT. Translated, it gives CASSLFSLDSRNTEAFF. The chain recombines TRBV7-3 with TRBJ1-1, with TRBD1 as a possible D gene (6 bases). V was shortened by 2 bases and J by 2 bases, with 18 bases between the two germline ends. The CDR3 consists of 17 residues. In germline, CDR1 is SGHTA, CDR2 FQGTGA.

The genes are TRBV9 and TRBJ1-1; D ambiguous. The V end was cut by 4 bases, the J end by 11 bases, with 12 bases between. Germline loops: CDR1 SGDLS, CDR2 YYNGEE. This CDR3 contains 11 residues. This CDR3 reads CASSPQTGAFF. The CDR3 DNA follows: TGTGCCAGCAGCCCCCAAACGGGGGCTTTCTTT.

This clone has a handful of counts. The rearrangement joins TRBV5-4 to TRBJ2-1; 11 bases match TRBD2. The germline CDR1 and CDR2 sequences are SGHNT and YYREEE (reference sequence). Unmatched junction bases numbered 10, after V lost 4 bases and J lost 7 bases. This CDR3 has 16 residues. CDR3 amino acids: CASSRGVAGGWNEQFF. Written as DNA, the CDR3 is TGTGCCAGCAGCCGGGGGGTAGCGGGGGGGTGGAATGAGCAGTTCTTC.

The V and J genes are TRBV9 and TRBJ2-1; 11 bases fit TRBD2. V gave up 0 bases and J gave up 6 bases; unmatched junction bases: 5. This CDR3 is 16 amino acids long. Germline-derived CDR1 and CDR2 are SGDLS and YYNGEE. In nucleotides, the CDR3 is TGTGCCAGCAGCGTAGGAACTAGCGGGAGTGTCAATGAGCAGTTCTTC. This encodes CASSVGTSGSVNEQFF.

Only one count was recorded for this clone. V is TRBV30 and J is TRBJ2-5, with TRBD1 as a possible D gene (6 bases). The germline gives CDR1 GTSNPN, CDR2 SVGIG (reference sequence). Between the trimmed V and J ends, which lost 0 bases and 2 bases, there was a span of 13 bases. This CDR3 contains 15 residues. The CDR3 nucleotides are TGTGCCTGGAGTGTCGGCGACAGGCCACAAGAGACCCAGTACTTC. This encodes CAWSVGDRPQETQYF.

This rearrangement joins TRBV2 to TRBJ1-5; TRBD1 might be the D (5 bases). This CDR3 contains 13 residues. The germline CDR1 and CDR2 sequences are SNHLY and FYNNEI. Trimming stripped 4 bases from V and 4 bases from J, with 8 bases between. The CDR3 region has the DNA TGTGCCAGCAGTGCCAAGGGGAATCAGCCCCAGCATTTT. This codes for CASSAKGNQPQHF.

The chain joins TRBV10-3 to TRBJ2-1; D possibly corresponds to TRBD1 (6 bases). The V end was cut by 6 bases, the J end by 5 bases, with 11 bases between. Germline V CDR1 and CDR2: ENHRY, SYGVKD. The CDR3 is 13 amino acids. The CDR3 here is CAIRYRDHNEQFF. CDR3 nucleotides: TGTGCCATCAGATACAGGGATCACAATGAGCAGTTCTTC.

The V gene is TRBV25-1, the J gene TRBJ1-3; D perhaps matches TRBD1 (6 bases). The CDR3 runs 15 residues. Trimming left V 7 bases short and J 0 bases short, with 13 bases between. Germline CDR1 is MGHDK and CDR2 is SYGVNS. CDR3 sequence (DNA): TGTGCCAGCAAGGGGGTATGGCGCTCTGGAAACACCATATATTTT. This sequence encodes CASKGVWRSGNTIYF.

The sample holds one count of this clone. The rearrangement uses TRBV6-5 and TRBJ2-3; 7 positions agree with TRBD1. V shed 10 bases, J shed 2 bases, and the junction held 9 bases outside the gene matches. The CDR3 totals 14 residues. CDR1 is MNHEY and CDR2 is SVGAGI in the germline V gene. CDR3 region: CATTVTGNTDTQYF. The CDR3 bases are TGTGCCACAACAGTGACAGGGAACACAGATACGCAGTATTTT.

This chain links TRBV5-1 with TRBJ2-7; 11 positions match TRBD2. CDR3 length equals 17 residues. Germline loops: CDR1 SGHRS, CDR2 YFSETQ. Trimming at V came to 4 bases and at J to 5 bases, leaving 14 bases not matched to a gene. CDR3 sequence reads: CASSIEFTSGGFHEQYF. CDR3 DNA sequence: TGCGCCAGCAGCATTGAGTTTACTAGCGGGGGTTTCCACGAGCAGTACTTC.

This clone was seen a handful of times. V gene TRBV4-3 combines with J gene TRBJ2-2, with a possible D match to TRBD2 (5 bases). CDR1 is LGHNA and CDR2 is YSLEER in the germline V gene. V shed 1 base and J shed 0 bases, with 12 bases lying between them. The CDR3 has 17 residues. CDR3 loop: CASSQGPGNSNTGELFF. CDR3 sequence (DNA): TGCGCCAGCAGCCAAGGGCCGGGGAACTCGAACACCGGGGAGCTGTTTTTT.

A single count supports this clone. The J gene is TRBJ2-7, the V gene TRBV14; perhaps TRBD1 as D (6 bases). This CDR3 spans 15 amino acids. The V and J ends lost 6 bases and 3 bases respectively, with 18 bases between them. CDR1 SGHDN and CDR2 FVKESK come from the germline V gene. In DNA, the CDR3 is TGTGCCAGCAGACAAACAGGGAGAGGGGACTACGAGCAGTACTTC. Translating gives CASRQTGRGDYEQYF.

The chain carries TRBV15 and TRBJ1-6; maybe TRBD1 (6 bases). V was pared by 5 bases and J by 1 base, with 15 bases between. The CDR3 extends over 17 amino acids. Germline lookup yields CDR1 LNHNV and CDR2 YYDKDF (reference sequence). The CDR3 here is CATSPLQGQSYNSPLHF. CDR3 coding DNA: TGTGCCACCAGCCCCCTCCAGGGACAATCCTATAATTCACCCCTCCACTTT.

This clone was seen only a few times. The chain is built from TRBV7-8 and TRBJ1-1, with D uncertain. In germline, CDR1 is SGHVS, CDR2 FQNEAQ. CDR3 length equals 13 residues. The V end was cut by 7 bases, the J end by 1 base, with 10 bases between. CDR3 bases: TGTGCCAGCACACCTCGGTGGAACACTGAAGCTTTCTTT. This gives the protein CASTPRWNTEAFF.

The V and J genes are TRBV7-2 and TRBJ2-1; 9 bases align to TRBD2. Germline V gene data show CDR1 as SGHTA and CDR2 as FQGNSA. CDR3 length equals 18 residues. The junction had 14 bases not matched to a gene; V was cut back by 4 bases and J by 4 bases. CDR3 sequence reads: CASSYDSGSAHPYNEQFF. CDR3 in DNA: TGTGCCAGCAGCTATGATAGCGGGAGTGCCCACCCTTACAATGAGCAGTTCTTC.

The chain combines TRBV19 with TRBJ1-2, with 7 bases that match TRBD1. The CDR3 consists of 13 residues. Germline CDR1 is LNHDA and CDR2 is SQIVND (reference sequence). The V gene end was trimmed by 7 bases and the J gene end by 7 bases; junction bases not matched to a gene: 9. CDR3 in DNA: TGTGCCAGTATCGGGACAGCGACAAGTGGCTACACCTTC. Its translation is CASIGTATSGYTF.

The CDR3 DNA reads as TGTGCCAGCTCACAAGGGACAATTCCCCATCAGCCCCAGCATTTT. This gives the protein CASSQGTIPHQPQHF. This chain uses TRBV18 with TRBJ1-5; D may be TRBD1 (6 bases). The ends were cut back, 4 bases at V and 5 bases at J, with 15 bases in the middle. CDR3 size: 15 residues. Germline V CDR1 and CDR2: KGHSH, LQKENI.

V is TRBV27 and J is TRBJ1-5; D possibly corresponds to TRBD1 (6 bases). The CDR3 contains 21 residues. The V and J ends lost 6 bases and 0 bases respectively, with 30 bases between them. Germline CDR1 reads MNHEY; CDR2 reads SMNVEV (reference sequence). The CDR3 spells CASRLREVSIGGSYSNQPQHF. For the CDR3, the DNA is TGTGCCAGCAGGTTGCGCGAAGTCTCGATAGGGGGTTCCTATAGCAATCAGCCCCAGCATTTT.

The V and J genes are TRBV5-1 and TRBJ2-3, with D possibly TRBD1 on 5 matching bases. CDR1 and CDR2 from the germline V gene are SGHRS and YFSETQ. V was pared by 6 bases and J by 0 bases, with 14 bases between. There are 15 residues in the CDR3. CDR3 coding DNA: TGCGCCAGCACCCCCGGTGGGGCTAGCACAGATACGCAGTATTTT. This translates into CASTPGGASTDTQYF.

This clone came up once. The CDR3 DNA reads as TGTGCCAGTAGAGCAGGGGGTAAGTACTTC. This encodes CASRAGGKYF. The J gene is TRBJ2-7, the V gene TRBV19, with 7 bases identical to TRBD1. This CDR3 has 10 amino acids. J gave up 11 bases and V 6 bases, and 4 bases lay outside the gene matches. Germline values: CDR1 LNHDA, CDR2 SQIVND (reference sequence).

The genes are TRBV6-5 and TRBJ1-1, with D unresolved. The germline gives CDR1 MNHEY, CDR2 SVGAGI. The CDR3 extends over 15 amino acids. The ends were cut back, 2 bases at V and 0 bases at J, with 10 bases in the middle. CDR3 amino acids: CASSYGLIMNTEAFF. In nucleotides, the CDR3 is TGTGCCAGCAGTTACGGGCTGATCATGAACACTGAAGCTTTCTTT.

The CDR3 coding sequence is TGTGCCAGTAGTATCCTGGACAGGCGGCACGAGCAGTACTTC. Protein sequence: CASSILDRRHEQYF. The chain uses TRBV19 and TRBJ2-5; 7 nucleotides line up with TRBD1. Gene TRBJ2-7 matches the end of the DNA better, so the J call may be wrong. The CDR3 has 14 amino acids. Germline V gene data show CDR1 as LNHDA and CDR2 as SQIVND (reference sequence).

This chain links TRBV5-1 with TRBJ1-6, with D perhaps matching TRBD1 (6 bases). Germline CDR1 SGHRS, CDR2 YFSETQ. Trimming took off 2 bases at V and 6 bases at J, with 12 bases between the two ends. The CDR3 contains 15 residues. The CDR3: CASSFSGEGNSPLHF. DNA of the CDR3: TGCGCCAGCAGCTTCTCAGGGGAGGGTAATTCACCCCTCCACTTT.

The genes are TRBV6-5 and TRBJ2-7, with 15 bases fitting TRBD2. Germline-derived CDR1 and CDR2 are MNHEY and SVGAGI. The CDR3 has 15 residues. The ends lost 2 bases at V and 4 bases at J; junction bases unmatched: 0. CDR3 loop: CASSYGTSGRYEQYF. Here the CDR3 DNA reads TGTGCCAGCAGTTACGGGACTAGCGGGAGGTACGAGCAGTACTTC.